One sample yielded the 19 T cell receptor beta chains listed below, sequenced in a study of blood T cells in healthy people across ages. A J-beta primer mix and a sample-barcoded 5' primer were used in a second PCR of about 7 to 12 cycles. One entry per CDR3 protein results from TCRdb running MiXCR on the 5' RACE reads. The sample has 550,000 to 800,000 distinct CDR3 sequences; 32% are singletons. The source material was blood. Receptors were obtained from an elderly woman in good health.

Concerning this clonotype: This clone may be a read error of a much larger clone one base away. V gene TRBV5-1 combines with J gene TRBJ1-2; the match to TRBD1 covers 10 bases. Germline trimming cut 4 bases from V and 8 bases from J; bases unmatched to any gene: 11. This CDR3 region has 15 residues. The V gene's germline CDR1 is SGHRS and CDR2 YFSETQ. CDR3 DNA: TGCGCCAGCAGCGTGGGACAGGGGAATTGGTTCGGCTACACCTTC. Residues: CASSVGQGNWFGYTF.

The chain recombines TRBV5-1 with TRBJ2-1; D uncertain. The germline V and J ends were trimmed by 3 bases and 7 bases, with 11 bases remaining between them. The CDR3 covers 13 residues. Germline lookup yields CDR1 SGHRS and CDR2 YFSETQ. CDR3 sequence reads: CASSYTEGNEQFF. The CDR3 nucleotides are TGCGCCAGCAGCTACACTGAAGGGAATGAGCAGTTCTTC.

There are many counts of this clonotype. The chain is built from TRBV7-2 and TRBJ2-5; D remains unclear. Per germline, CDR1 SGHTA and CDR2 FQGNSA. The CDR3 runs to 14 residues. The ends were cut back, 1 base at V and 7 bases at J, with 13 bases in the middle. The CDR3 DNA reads TGTGCCAGCAGCTTAGTAGAAGCCGCTCGGACCCAGTACTTC. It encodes CASSLVEAARTQYF. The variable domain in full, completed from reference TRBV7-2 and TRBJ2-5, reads GAGVSQSPSNKVTEKGKDVELRCDPISGHTALYWYRQSLGQGLEFLIYFQGNSAPDKSGLPSDRFSAERTGGSVSTLTIQRTQQEDSAVYLCASSLVEAARTQYFGPGTRLLVL.

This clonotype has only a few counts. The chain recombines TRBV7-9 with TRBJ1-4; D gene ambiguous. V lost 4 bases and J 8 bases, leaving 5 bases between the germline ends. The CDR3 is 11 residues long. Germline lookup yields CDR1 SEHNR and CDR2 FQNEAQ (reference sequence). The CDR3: CASSSFEKLFF. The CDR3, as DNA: TGTGCCAGCAGCTCCTTCGAAAAACTGTTTTTT. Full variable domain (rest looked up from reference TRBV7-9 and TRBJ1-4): DTGVSQNPRHKITKRGQNVTFRCDPISEHNRLYWYRQTLGQGPEFLTYFQNEAQLEKSRLLSDRFSAERPKGSFSTLEIQRTEQGDSAMYLCASSSFEKLFFGSGTQLSVL.

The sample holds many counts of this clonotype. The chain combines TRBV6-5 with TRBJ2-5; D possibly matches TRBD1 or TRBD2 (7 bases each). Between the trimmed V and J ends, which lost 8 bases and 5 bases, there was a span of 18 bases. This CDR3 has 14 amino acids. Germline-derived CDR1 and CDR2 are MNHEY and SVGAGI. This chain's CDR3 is CASGRQGGGETQYF. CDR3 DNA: TGTGCCAGCGGGAGACAGGGAGGGGGGGAGACCCAGTACTTC.

CDR3 sequence: CATSRDCSRGTDTQYF. The CDR3, as DNA: TGTGCCACCAGCAGAGATTGCAGCAGGGGTACAGATACGCAGTATTTT. V is TRBV15 and J is TRBJ2-3; a possible D gene is TRBD1 (6 bases). The CDR3 covers 16 residues. Trimming cost V 0 bases and J 3 bases, with 13 bases left between them. CDR1 is LNHNV, CDR2 YYDKDF, per germline (reference sequence).

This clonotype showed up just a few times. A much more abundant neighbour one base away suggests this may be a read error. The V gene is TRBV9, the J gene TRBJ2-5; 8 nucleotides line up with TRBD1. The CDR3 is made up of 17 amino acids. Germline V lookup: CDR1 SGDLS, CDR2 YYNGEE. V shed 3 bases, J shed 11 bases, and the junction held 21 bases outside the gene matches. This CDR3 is CASSGLIQTGEDNEQYF. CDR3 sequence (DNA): TGTGCCAGCAGCGGTTTAATTCAGACAGGGGAGGACAATGAGCAGTACTTC. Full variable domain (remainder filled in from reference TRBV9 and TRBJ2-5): DSGVTQTPKHLITATGQRVTLRCSPRSGDLSVYWYQQSLDQGLQFLIQYYNGEERAKGNILERFSAQQFPDLHSELNLSSLELGDSALYFCASSGLIQTGEDNEQYFGPGTRLLVL.

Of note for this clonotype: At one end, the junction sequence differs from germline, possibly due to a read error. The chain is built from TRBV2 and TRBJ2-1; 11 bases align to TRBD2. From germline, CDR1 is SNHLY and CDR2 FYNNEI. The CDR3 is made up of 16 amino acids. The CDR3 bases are TGTGCCAGCAGTGGTTATCGTAGCGGGGGGGCCAATCAGCAGTTCTTC. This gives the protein CASSGYRSGGANQQFF. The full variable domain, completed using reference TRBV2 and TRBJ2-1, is EPEVTQTPSHQVTQMGQEVILRCVPISNHLYFYWYRQILGQKVEFLVSFYNNEISEKSEIFDDQFSVERPDGSNFTLKIRSTKLEDSAMYFCASSGYRSGGANQQFFGPGTRLTVL.

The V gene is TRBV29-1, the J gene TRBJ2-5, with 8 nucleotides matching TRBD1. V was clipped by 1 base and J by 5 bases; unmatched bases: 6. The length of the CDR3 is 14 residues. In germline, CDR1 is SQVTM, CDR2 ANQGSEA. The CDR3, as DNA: TGCAGCGTTGAAGGCAGGGGGCGGTTTGAGACCCAGTACTTC. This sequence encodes CSVEGRGRFETQYF.

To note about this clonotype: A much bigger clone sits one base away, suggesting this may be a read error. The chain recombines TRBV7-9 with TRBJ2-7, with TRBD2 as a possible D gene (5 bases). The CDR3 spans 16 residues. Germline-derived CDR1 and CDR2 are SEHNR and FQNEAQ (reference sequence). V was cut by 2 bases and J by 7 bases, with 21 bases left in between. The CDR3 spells CASSLLGGAPSDEQYF. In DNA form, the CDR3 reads TGTGCCAGCAGCTTACTAGGAGGCGCTCCAAGCGATGAGCAGTACTTC.

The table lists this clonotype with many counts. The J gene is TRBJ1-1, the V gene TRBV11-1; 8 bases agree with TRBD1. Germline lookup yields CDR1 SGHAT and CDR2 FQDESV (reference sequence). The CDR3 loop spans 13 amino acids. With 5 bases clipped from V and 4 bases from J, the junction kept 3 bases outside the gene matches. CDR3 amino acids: CASSPDRGTEAFF. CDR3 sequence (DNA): TGTGCCAGCAGCCCCGACAGGGGCACTGAAGCTTTCTTT.

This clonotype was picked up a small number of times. The CDR3 region has the DNA TGTGCCAGCAGTGAGTCGGGTCTACCGAACACTGAAGCTTTCTTT. Encoded protein: CASSESGLPNTEAFF. The genes are TRBV25-1 and TRBJ1-1; the D is unclear. Trimming removed 3 bases from V and 1 base from J, with 12 bases in between. CDR3 length: 15 residues. Germline V lookup: CDR1 MGHDK, CDR2 SYGVNS.

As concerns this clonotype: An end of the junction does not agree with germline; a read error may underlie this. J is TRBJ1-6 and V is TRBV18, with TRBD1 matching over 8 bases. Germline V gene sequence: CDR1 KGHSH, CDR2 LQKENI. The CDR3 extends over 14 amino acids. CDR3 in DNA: TGTGACAGCTCACGGGACAGGACTAATTCACCCCTCCACTTT. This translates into CDSSRDRTNSPLHF.

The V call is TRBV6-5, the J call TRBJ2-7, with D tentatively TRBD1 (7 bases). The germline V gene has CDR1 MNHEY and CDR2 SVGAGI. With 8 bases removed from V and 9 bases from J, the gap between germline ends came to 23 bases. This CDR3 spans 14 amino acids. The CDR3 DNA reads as TGTGCCAGCTCCCCGGCGGAGGGGGCGGGACGGCAGTACTTC. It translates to CASSPAEGAGRQYF.

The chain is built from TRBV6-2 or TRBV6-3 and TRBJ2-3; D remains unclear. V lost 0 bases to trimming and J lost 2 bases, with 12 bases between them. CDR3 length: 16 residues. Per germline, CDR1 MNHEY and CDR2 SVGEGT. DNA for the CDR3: TGTGCCAGCAGTTACTCTAAGTCCCAGGCCACAGATACGCAGTATTTT. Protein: CASSYSKSQATDTQYF.

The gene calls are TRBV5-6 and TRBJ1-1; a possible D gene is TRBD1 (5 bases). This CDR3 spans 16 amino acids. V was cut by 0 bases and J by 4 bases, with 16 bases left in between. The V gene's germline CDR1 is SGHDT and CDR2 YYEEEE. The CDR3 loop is CASSLVTAGGTTEAFF. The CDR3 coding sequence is TGTGCCAGCAGCTTGGTGACAGCCGGGGGTACCACTGAAGCTTTCTTT.

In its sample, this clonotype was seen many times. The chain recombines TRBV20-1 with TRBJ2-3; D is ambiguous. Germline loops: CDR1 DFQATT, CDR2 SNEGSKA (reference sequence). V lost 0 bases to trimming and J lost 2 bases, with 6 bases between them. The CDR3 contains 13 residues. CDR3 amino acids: CSARDPVTDTQYF. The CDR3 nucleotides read TGCAGTGCTAGAGATCCAGTCACAGATACGCAGTATTTT.

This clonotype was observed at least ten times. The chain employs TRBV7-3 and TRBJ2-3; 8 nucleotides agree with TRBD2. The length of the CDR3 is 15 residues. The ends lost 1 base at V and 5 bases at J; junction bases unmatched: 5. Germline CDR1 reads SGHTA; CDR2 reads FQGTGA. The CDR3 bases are TGTGCCAGCAGCTTAAAAGCGGGGGATCTAGATACGCAGTATTTT. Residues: CASSLKAGDLDTQYF.

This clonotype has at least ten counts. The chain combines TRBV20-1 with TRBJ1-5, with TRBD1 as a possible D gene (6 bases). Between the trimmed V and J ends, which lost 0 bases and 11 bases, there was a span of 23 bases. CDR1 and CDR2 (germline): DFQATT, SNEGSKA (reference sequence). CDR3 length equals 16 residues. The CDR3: CSARDGRTPQGTAQHF. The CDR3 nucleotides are TGCAGTGCTAGAGATGGTAGGACACCACAGGGAACAGCCCAGCATTTT.